These T cell receptor beta chains were read from a single sample in a study of T cell repertoires in cytomegalovirus infection. TCRdb used MiXCR to reprocess the reads, holding one entry per CDR3 protein. The data contain about 600,000 distinct CDR3 sequences, roughly 26% of them singletons. Sequenced material: CD8+ T cells from PBMCs. All receptors come from a human donor in good health (CMV status not recorded). Some clones in this sample may be carry-over from other donors' samples. The CDR3 runs from the conserved cysteine through the conserved F or W. D genes are given only for firm matches. Only some rows state a clone size, as once, few, many or a class for expanded clones.

CDR3 DNA: TGTGCCAGCAGTGAAGCTTTGACAGCCGTCTATGGCTACACCTTC
CDR3 protein: CASSEALTAVYGYTF
J gene: TRBJ1-2
clone size: many
CDR3 length: 15
D gene: .
V gene: TRBV6-1

CDR3 DNA: TGCAGCGTTGAAGGGAGGACAGTTCAAGAGACCCAGTACTTC
CDR3 protein: CSVEGRTVQETQYF
J gene: TRBJ2-5
clone size: few
CDR3 length: 14
D gene: .
V gene: TRBV29-1

CDR3 DNA: TGTGCCACCAGCTGGTTGGGTAACGAGCAGTACTTC
CDR3 protein: CATSWLGNEQYF
J gene: TRBJ2-7
clone size: .
CDR3 length: 12
D gene: .
V gene: TRBV15

CDR3 DNA: TGTGCCAGCAGTGTATCGATAAGGGACAGGGGGTTGGGTGAGCAGTTCTTC
CDR3 protein: CASSVSIRDRGLGEQFF
J gene: TRBJ2-1
clone size: .
CDR3 length: 17
D gene: TRBD1
V gene: TRBV6-2/TRBV6-3

CDR3 DNA: TGTGCCAGTAGCCCCGAGCGGGCAGGTGGTCAGCCCCAGCATTTT
CDR3 protein: CASSPERAGGQPQHF
J gene: TRBJ1-5
clone size: few
CDR3 length: 15
D gene: .
V gene: TRBV19

CDR3 DNA: TGTGCCAGCACCCCGGGCCCCGGGGCTGAAGCTTTCTTT
CDR3 protein: CASTPGPGAEAFF
J gene: TRBJ1-1
clone size: many
CDR3 length: 13
D gene: .
V gene: TRBV7-3

CDR3 DNA: TGCAGCGTTGAAAACACGGACTTGGACATCTACACCGGGGAGCTGTTTTTT
CDR3 protein: CSVENTDLDIYTGELFF
J gene: TRBJ2-2
clone size: .
CDR3 length: 17
D gene: .
V gene: TRBV29-1

CDR3 DNA: TGTGCCAGCAGCCGAATAGGGGGGAACTACAATGAGCAGTTCTTC
CDR3 protein: CASSRIGGNYNEQFF
J gene: TRBJ2-1
clone size: few
CDR3 length: 15
D gene: .
V gene: TRBV7-9

CDR3 DNA: TGTGCCAGCAGTCATACTACAGATACGCAGTATTTT
CDR3 protein: CASSHTTDTQYF
J gene: TRBJ2-3
clone size: many
CDR3 length: 12
D gene: .
V gene: TRBV28

CDR3 DNA: TGTGCCAGCAGTTACTCGCGGGGGCCTAACGATCAGCCCCAGCATTTT
CDR3 protein: CASSYSRGPNDQPQHF
J gene: TRBJ1-5
clone size: few
CDR3 length: 16
D gene: .
V gene: TRBV6-6

CDR3 DNA: TGTGTCAGCAGCCGGAGGGATCAGCCCCAGCATTTT
CDR3 protein: CVSSRRDQPQHF
J gene: TRBJ1-5
clone size: .
CDR3 length: 12
D gene: .
V gene: TRBV7-9

CDR3 DNA: TGTGCCAGCAGCGCCCTAGCGGGGGGGCCCTACGAGCAGTACTTC
CDR3 protein: CASSALAGGPYEQYF
J gene: TRBJ2-7
clone size: many
CDR3 length: 15
D gene: TRBD2
V gene: TRBV7-2

CDR3 DNA: TGTGCCAGCAGTTTTCCCCCGGGCCACAATGAGCAGTTCTTC
CDR3 protein: CASSFPPGHNEQFF
J gene: TRBJ2-1
clone size: .
CDR3 length: 14
D gene: .
V gene: TRBV6-2/TRBV6-3

CDR3 DNA: TGTGCCAGCAGCCCCCCCCCGGGGGCGCAGGTATGGACTGAAGCTTTCTTT
CDR3 protein: CASSPPPGAQVWTEAFF
J gene: TRBJ1-1
clone size: .
CDR3 length: 17
D gene: .
V gene: TRBV7-6

CDR3 DNA: TGCAGTGCTAGGGGGGGGCATTTTAGCAATCAGCCCCAGCATTTT
CDR3 protein: CSARGGHFSNQPQHF
J gene: TRBJ1-5
clone size: .
CDR3 length: 15
D gene: .
V gene: TRBV20-1

CDR3 DNA: TGTGCCAGCAGCCAAAGCACGGGACCCCTCGAGCAGTACTTC
CDR3 protein: CASSQSTGPLEQYF
J gene: TRBJ2-7
clone size: few
CDR3 length: 14
D gene: .
V gene: TRBV4-2

CDR3 DNA: TGTGCCAGCAGCCCAACGACAGGGCAATCCTACAATGAGCAGTTCTTC
CDR3 protein: CASSPTTGQSYNEQFF
J gene: TRBJ2-1
clone size: many
CDR3 length: 16
D gene: TRBD1
V gene: TRBV14

CDR3 DNA: TGTGCTAGTGGTTACTCGCACAGGGAACCTAATGAAAAACTGTTTTTT
CDR3 protein: CASGYSHREPNEKLFF
J gene: TRBJ1-4
clone size: many
CDR3 length: 16
D gene: .
V gene: TRBV12-5

CDR3 DNA: TGCAGTGTCAAGGCGGGGAGATTTAACCAGCCCCAGCATTTT
CDR3 protein: CSVKAGRFNQPQHF
J gene: TRBJ1-5
clone size: few
CDR3 length: 14
D gene: .
V gene: TRBV20-1

CDR3 DNA: TGTGCCAGCAGCTTGGTACTACCGGACTACAATGAGCAGTTCTTC
CDR3 protein: CASSLVLPDYNEQFF
J gene: TRBJ2-1
clone size: .
CDR3 length: 15
D gene: .
V gene: TRBV5-6

CDR3 DNA: TGTGCCCCTCGAATTGCTGGGACTAGCGGATACAATGAGCAGTTCTTC
CDR3 protein: CAPRIAGTSGYNEQFF
J gene: TRBJ2-1
clone size: few
CDR3 length: 16
D gene: TRBD2
V gene: TRBV28

CDR3 DNA: TGTGCCAGCAGCTTATACCCCCCGGCAGCACCAGGCTACGAGCAGTACTTC
CDR3 protein: CASSLYPPAAPGYEQYF
J gene: TRBJ2-7
clone size: .
CDR3 length: 17
D gene: .
V gene: TRBV7-9

CDR3 DNA: TGCAGCGTGTCGCTCTTGGGAGATACGCAGTATTTT
CDR3 protein: CSVSLLGDTQYF
J gene: TRBJ2-3
clone size: .
CDR3 length: 12
D gene: .
V gene: TRBV29-1